This T cell receptor beta chain was sequenced during a study of response to subunit inactivated influenza vaccine (dated by TCRdb to the late 2010s). As for the study more broadly: The study used deep quantitative T cell receptor repertoire profiling to track responses to a trivalent subunit inactivated influenza vaccine.

This clonotype was counted between two and nine times. The antigen it recognizes is unknown. The sample holds no much larger clone one base away, and base qualities are not on file. Unmatched junction bases come to 2, with V trimmed by 6 bases and J by 2 bases. From cysteine to phenylalanine, the CDR3 is 13 amino acids long. Of the read, only the CDR3 DNA is kept; its 39 bases are in frame from base 1. CDR1 and CDR2 are read off the germline V gene (reference sequence) as DFQATT and SNEGSKA. Receptor amplification or capture employed RT-PCR. These reads were obtained on an Illumina HiSeq 2500. TCRdb reprocessed the public reads (quality trimming at Q25 with fastp, clone calling with MiXCR) and kept in-frame beta chains. CDR3 protein sequences are deduplicated, and each keeps its most common genes and DNA. The sample contains more than 700,000 distinct CDR3 sequences, approximately 22% of them found a single time. 10% of the sample is in the top ten clones.

Study-wide findings and limitations: The authors suggested that each seasonal influenza vaccination may recruit only a limited number of new T cells.

The sample in question was PBMCs from blood, obtained less than 6 days after vaccination. The V and J segments used are TRBV20-1 and TRBJ2-3; TRBD2 fits 10 bases in the junction. The TCR originated in a man aged 50-59 years who received an inactivated influenza vaccine. Donor details come from another sample of the same person, matched by shared clones. The CDR3 region reads CSAGLAATDTQYF. The DNA sequence is given as TGCAGTGCAGGACTAGCGGCCACAGATACGCAGTATTTT.